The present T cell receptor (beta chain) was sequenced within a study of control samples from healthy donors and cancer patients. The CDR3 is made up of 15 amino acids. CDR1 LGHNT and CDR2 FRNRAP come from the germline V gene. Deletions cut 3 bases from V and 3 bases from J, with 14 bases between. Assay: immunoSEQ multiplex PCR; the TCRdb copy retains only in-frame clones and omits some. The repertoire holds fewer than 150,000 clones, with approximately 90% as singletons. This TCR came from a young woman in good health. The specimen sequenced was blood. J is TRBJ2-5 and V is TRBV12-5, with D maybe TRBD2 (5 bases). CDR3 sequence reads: CASGFWGARKETQYF. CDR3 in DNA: TGTGCTAGTGGTTTCTGGGGAGCGCGGAAAGAGACCCAGTACTTC.